The rows below give T cell receptor beta chains drawn from one sample of a study of T cell responses to AZD1222 COVID-19 vaccine. Method: immunoSEQ multiplex PCR; TCRdb's copy keeps in-frame clones and lacks some. The data contain around 250,000 clones, approximately 95% of them singletons. Sequencing was performed on peripheral blood, taken on day 0 of AZD1222 vaccination. Receptors originate from an adult in good health. The CDR3 runs from the conserved cysteine through the conserved F or W. Fields, in order: D gene, J gene, clone size, V gene, CDR3 DNA, CDR3 protein. The D gene is left open where the match is weak. Clone size is not always given. Where it is, it says once, few, many or a class for expanded clones.

NA	TRBJ1-6	NA	TRBV3-1/TRBV3-2	TGTGCCAGCAGCCAACTGGGAACAAATTCACCCCTCCACTTT	CASSQLGTNSPLHF
TRBD1	TRBJ1-2	NA	TRBV2	TGTGCCAGCAGTCAAACAGGGGACTATGGCTACACCTTC	CASSQTGDYGYTF
NA	TRBJ1-5	NA	TRBV15	TGTGCCACCAGCCCCCATGCCGCGCGGCAGCCCCAGCATTTT	CATSPHAARQPQHF
TRBD1	TRBJ1-5	NA	TRBV28	TGTGCCAGCAGTTTGTTGACAGGGGTTCAGCCCCAGCATTTT	CASSLLTGVQPQHF
TRBD1	TRBJ2-1	NA	TRBV14	TGTGCCAGCAGCCTTAGACAGGGATTGGATGAGCAGTTCTTC	CASSLRQGLDEQFF
NA	TRBJ2-1	once	TRBV19	TGTGCCAGTAGTAGCGGGCGGTCCATCAATGAGCAGTTCTTC	CASSSGRSINEQFF
NA	TRBJ2-1	NA	TRBV28	TGTGCCAGCAGTTTATGGGGTGGCAATGAGCAGTTCTTC	CASSLWGGNEQFF
NA	TRBJ2-7	once	TRBV24-1	TGTGCCACCAGTGATGACAGTACCGAGCAGTACTTC	CATSDDSTEQYF
NA	TRBJ1-5	few	TRBV6-2/TRBV6-3	TGTGCCAGCAGTTTAGGACAGAGGTATCAGCCCCAGCATTTT	CASSLGQRYQPQHF
TRBD1	TRBJ1-1	NA	TRBV4-3	TGCGCCAGCAGCCAAGATCGAGGGACAGGGGCCATGAACACTGAAGCTTTCTTT	CASSQDRGTGAMNTEAFF
TRBD2	TRBJ2-3	NA	TRBV5-4	TGTGCCAGCAGCACGGGACTAGCGGGGGTGGGAGATACGCAGTATTTT	CASSTGLAGVGDTQYF
NA	TRBJ2-1	NA	TRBV6-2/TRBV6-3	TGTGCCAGCAGTCCATACAATGAGCAGTTCTTC	CASSPYNEQFF
TRBD1	TRBJ1-5	few	TRBV6-6	TGTGCCAGCAGTTACGACAGGGGTGGCAATCAGCCCCAGCATTTT	CASSYDRGGNQPQHF
NA	TRBJ2-5	NA	TRBV5-1	TGCGCCAGCAGCTTGGACGAGGGAAGCCTCGGGACCCAGTACTTC	CASSLDEGSLGTQYF
TRBD1	TRBJ1-1	once	TRBV2	TGTGCCAGCAGGAGATTGACAGGGCAATACACTGAAGCTTTCTTT	CASRRLTGQYTEAFF
NA	TRBJ2-5	NA	TRBV28	TGTGCCAGCAACCCGAGGGGACCAGAGACCCAGTACTTC	CASNPRGPETQYF
NA	TRBJ1-6	NA	TRBV6-5	TGTGCCAGCACGGCAGGACAGAATTCACCCCTCCACTTT	CASTAGQNSPLHF
TRBD1	TRBJ1-5	NA	TRBV7-8	TGTGCCAGCAGCCAAACTTACAGGGGGATGTTCGGTCAGCCCCAGCATTTT	CASSQTYRGMFGQPQHF
TRBD1	TRBJ1-2	NA	TRBV12-3/TRBV12-4	TGTGCCAGCAGTGTAGGGGGCGCGGGAGGCTACACCTTC	CASSVGGAGGYTF
NA	TRBJ2-2	once	TRBV28	TGTGCCAGCAGGGAGGGGTTTCGGGAGCTGTTTTTT	CASREGFRELFF
TRBD1	TRBJ1-2	NA	TRBV7-9	TGTGCCAGCAGCTCCAACAGGGGGCACGGCTACACCTTC	CASSSNRGHGYTF
TRBD2	TRBJ2-7	NA	TRBV18	TGTGCCAGCTCACCACCTAGCGGGAGTTCCCGGCAGTACTTC	CASSPPSGSSRQYF
NA	TRBJ1-2	once	TRBV2	TGTGCCAGCTTCAGGGCGAGACACTACTATGGCTACACCTTC	CASFRARHYYGYTF
TRBD1	TRBJ2-1	NA	TRBV28	TGTGCCAGCAGTCTCGCGCACAGGGGCCGGCAGTTCTTC	CASSLAHRGRQFF
TRBD2	TRBJ2-5	NA	TRBV7-2	TGTGCCAGCAGCCTCTCATTAGCGGGGAAAGAGACCCAGTACTTC	CASSLSLAGKETQYF
TRBD1	TRBJ1-6	NA	TRBV28	TGTGCCAGCAGTCCCAGCCGGGACAGGGTCAGGTCACCCCTCCACTTT	CASSPSRDRVRSPLHF
TRBD2	TRBJ2-1	NA	TRBV28	TGTGCCAGCACCCTTAGCGGGAGTGGTAATGAGCAGTTCTTC	CASTLSGSGNEQFF
TRBD2	TRBJ2-2	NA	TRBV6-6	TGTGCCAGCAGCCCTCCGGGACTAGCCAACACCGGGGAGCTGTTTTTT	CASSPPGLANTGELFF
TRBD2	TRBJ2-5	once	TRBV27	TGTGCCAGCAGCCCAGGGAGGGCCTTGGGAGAGACCCAGTACTTC	CASSPGRALGETQYF
NA	TRBJ2-2	NA	TRBV5-6	TGTGCCAGCAGCACCTTCTACGTGGGAAACACCGGGGAGCTGTTTTTT	CASSTFYVGNTGELFF
NA	TRBJ1-5	NA	TRBV2	TGTGCCAGCAGTGAAAGCGGGATCAATCAGCCCCAGCATTTT	CASSESGINQPQHF
TRBD1	TRBJ1-5	NA	TRBV7-8	TGTGCCAGCTCCCGGGGACAGGATTTTTTACCCCAGCATTTT	CASSRGQDFLPQHF
TRBD2	TRBJ2-5	once	TRBV28	TGTGCCAGCAGTTCTGGAAAAGCGGGAGGGTTCGAGACCCAGTACTTC	CASSSGKAGGFETQYF
NA	TRBJ2-1	NA	TRBV11-2	TGTGCCAGCAGCAAGCCCAGCGGCTCCTACAATGAGCAGTTCTTC	CASSKPSGSYNEQFF
NA	TRBJ1-1	NA	TRBV5-1	TGCGCCAGCAGCTTGGAGATGAACACTGAAGCTTTCTTT	CASSLEMNTEAFF
NA	TRBJ2-3	NA	TRBV5-6	TGTGCCAGCAGCTTTAATGGTACGCAGTATTTT	CASSFNGTQYF
NA	TRBJ2-7	NA	TRBV19	TGTGCCAGTAGTCAGGGTACCTACGAGCAGTACTTC	CASSQGTYEQYF
NA	TRBJ2-1	NA	TRBV29-1	TGCAGCGTTGAAGGGGTGGCGGTTTACAATGAGCAGTTCTTC	CSVEGVAVYNEQFF
NA	TRBJ1-1	NA	TRBV4-3	TGCGCCAGCAGCCAAGATGTTGTTGCGCGGGCAGAAGCTTTCTTT	CASSQDVVARAEAFF
NA	TRBJ2-1	NA	TRBV7-9	TGTGCCAGCAGTAGACAGAGCAATGAGCAGTTCTTC	CASSRQSNEQFF
TRBD1	TRBJ1-2	few	TRBV20-1	TGCAGTGCTAGTCCCGGGACAGGGGGGGAACTTTATGGCTACACCTTC	CSASPGTGGELYGYTF
NA	TRBJ2-1	NA	TRBV5-8	TGTGCCAGCAGAATTGGAATATCCTACAATGAGCAGTTCTTC	CASRIGISYNEQFF